This T cell receptor (beta chain) came from a study of blood T cell repertoires in COVID-19. The CDR3 runs 13 residues. Germline V gene lookup returns CDR1 SGHTA and CDR2 FQGTGA. Trimming took off 4 bases at V and 1 base at J, with 7 bases between the two ends. In the authors' workflow: It was from reference gene primer amplification that nucleated cell counts were estimated. TCRdb keeps only in-frame clones here, not all; method: immunoSEQ multiplex PCR. The DNA gave D and trimming, while V, J and clone size come from that table. The table includes about 210,000 clones, about 87% detected once. The sequence was obtained from a man aged 70 or older with acute or convalescent COVID-19. The chain couples TRBV7-3 to TRBJ2-5; D is uncertain. Sequences were obtained from peripheral blood. The CDR3 is CASSSTFQETQYF. The CDR3 DNA is TGTGCCAGCAGCTCGACATTCCAAGAGACCCAGTACTTC.